The text below deals with one TCR beta chain. The record originates from a study of blood T cell repertoires in COVID-19. Repertoires were generated with immunoSEQ multiplex PCR, while TCRdb's copy carries only in-frame clones and drops some. This table has fewer than 500,000 clones, approximately 90% appearing once. Germline V CDR1 and CDR2: LGHNA, YNFKEQ. This CDR3 is 16 amino acids long. Trimming removed 0 bases at V and 7 bases at J, with 18 bases between. In terms of age and location, participants ranged from about 18 to 100 years and lived in under 30 US areas. Participants' own reports of clinical history determined their cohort assignment.

The sequencing input was PBMCs or T cells enriched from blood (not recorded which). This receptor was taken from a woman younger than 30 with acute COVID-19. The chain recombines TRBV4-2 with TRBJ2-5; no clear D. This CDR3 reads CASSQDIVFRVGTQYF. The CDR3 bases are TGTGCCAGCAGCCAAGATATCGTCTTTCGAGTTGGGACCCAGTACTTC.